This T cell receptor beta chain was observed in a study of shared clonotypes between healthy human individuals. CDR1 GTSNPN and CDR2 SVGIG come from the germline V gene (reference sequence). The germline V and J ends were trimmed by 1 base and 0 bases, with 10 bases remaining between them. The CDR3 runs to 15 residues. Each replicate PCR on the sorted subsets used 150 to 200 ng DNA (around 30,000 T cell genomes). The assay was immunoSEQ multiplex PCR, and TCRdb's table has in-frame clones only and misses some. The table records 2 million to 3 million clones, under 95% of them present only once. Naive CD45RA+ and memory CD45RA-negative subsets were split from CD4+ cells.

The TCR originated in a man between 18 and 29 years old in good health. Some clones in this sample may be carry-over from other donors' samples. The chain recombines TRBV30 with TRBJ1-3; a weak D match, TRBD1 (5 bases). Sequencing used naive CD4+ T cells from PBMCs. Sample subset: CD45RA+ positively selected. CDR3 DNA: TGTGCCTGGAGTGGGGGACGGTACTCTGGAAACACCATATATTTT. Translated, it gives CAWSGGRYSGNTIYF.